The present entry profiles one T cell receptor beta chain with its context. Trimming left V 4 bases short and J 8 bases short, with 14 bases between. Germline lookup yields CDR1 MGHRA and CDR2 YSYEKL. The length of the CDR3 is 14 residues. The data are from a study of T cell responses to AZD1222 COVID-19 vaccine. Profiled with immunoSEQ multiplex PCR; TCRdb holds only in-frame clones, not every one. Here the sample spans about 180,000 clones, approximately 90% being singletons. This sample comprised peripheral blood, obtained 28 days after the second AZD1222 dose. This TCR derives from an adult who received the AZD1222 COVID-19 vaccine. The chain carries TRBV4-1 and TRBJ1-4; D is perhaps TRBD1 (5 bases). The CDR3 DNA is TGCGCCAGCAGCCCGGACTCCAGGGAAGAAAAACTGTTTTTT. Protein product: CASSPDSREEKLFF.